A single sample is the source of the 9 T cell receptor beta chains below, sequenced in a study of early T cells in non-severe SARS-CoV-2 infection. TCRdb re-derived calls from the 5' RACE reads in MiXCR, one entry per CDR3 protein. Among 84,000 or so distinct CDR3 sequences listed, about 12% were seen once. Sequencing used whole blood. The receptors stem from an adult who was a healthcare worker with PCR-confirmed SARS-CoV-2 infection or an uninfected control (not recorded which).

The chain uses TRBV7-2 and TRBJ2-1, with D unresolved. Germline CDR1 and CDR2: SGHTA and FQGNSA. CDR3 size: 14 residues. Trimming stripped 8 bases from V and 3 bases from J, with 14 bases between. The CDR3 region has the DNA TGTGCCAGCGCCCAGTTGCATTTCTACAATGAGCAGTTCTTC. As protein: CASAQLHFYNEQFF.

This clonotype has at least ten counts. The chain links TRBV2 to TRBJ2-2; D remains unclear. Germline lookup yields CDR1 SNHLY and CDR2 FYNNEI. The CDR3 contains 13 residues. Trimming took off 6 bases at V and 5 bases at J, with 10 bases between the two ends. The CDR3 spells CASRPVLTGELFF. The CDR3 region has the DNA TGTGCCAGCAGACCAGTTCTGACCGGGGAGCTGTTTTTT.

The chain has TRBV6-5 and TRBJ2-7, with 9 positions matching TRBD1. The CDR3 has 17 amino acids. The ends lost 0 bases at V and 1 base at J; junction bases unmatched: 7. Germline CDR1 is MNHEY and CDR2 is SVGAGI. In DNA form, the CDR3 reads TGTGCCAGCAGTTACTCGAGGGGGACAGGGTCATCCTACGAGCAGTACTTC. It yields the protein CASSYSRGTGSSYEQYF.

This clonotype was seen at least ten times. The chain carries TRBV19 and TRBJ2-1; TRBD2 agrees at 12 bases. The V gene end was trimmed by 6 bases and the J gene end by 7 bases; junction bases not matched to a gene: 13. Germline V gene sequence: CDR1 LNHDA, CDR2 SQIVND (reference sequence). The length of the CDR3 is 17 residues. CDR3: CASSKIWTSGNGNEQFF. The DNA of the CDR3 is TGTGCCAGTAGCAAAATTTGGACTAGCGGGAATGGGAATGAGCAGTTCTTC. Full variable domain (rest looked up from reference TRBV19 and TRBJ2-1): DGGITQSPKYLFRKEGQNVTLSCEQNLNHDAMYWYRQDPGQGLRLIYYSQIVNDFQKGDIAEGYSVSREKKESFPLTVTSAQKNPTAFYLCASSKIWTSGNGNEQFFGPGTRLTVL.

This clonotype has more than one count but fewer than ten. This chain uses TRBV5-1 with TRBJ2-1; either TRBD1 or TRBD2 may fit D (6 bases each). Trimming removed 7 bases from V and 1 base from J, with 12 bases in between. Germline CDR1 SGHRS, CDR2 YFSETQ. This CDR3 has 14 amino acids. CDR3 sequence reads: CASAQGGSYNEQFF. In DNA, the CDR3 is TGCGCCAGCGCACAGGGAGGATCCTACAATGAGCAGTTCTTC.

This clonotype occurred many times. V is TRBV11-2 and J is TRBJ1-1, with D possibly being TRBD1 (6 bases). The V gene's germline CDR1 is SGHAT and CDR2 FQNNGV. The V gene lost 3 bases and the J gene lost 0 bases, with 11 bases spanning the gap. The CDR3 is made up of 15 amino acids. In nucleotides, the CDR3 is TGTGCCAGCAGCTTGGATGGGGGGCTGAACACTGAAGCTTTCTTT. It codes for CASSLDGGLNTEAFF.

This clonotype was detected many times. The V call is TRBV2, the J call TRBJ2-1; 11 positions agree with TRBD2. Trimming at V came to 11 bases and at J to 2 bases, leaving 14 bases not matched to a gene. The germline CDR1 and CDR2 sequences are SNHLY and FYNNEI. The CDR3 totals 17 residues. The CDR3 loop is CAYIGTSGPGAYNEQFF. Written as DNA, the CDR3 is TGTGCCTATATCGGGACTAGCGGACCCGGGGCCTACAATGAGCAGTTCTTC.

This clonotype was observed at least ten times. The V and J genes are TRBV24-1 and TRBJ2-3, with TRBD1 identical over 7 bases. The length of the CDR3 is 15 residues. J was trimmed by 0 bases and V by 4 bases; bases with no gene match: 3. Germline loops: CDR1 KGHDR, CDR2 SFDVKD. The CDR3 loop is CATSDPGQSTDTQYF. The DNA for the CDR3 is TGTGCCACCAGTGACCCGGGACAGAGCACAGATACGCAGTATTTT.

This clonotype was seen repeatedly, ten times or more. This chain links TRBV10-3 with TRBJ2-3; 8 bases are shared with TRBD2. With 9 bases clipped from V and 6 bases from J, the junction kept 11 bases outside the gene matches. The CDR3 sequence is 14 residues long. Germline values: CDR1 ENHRY, CDR2 SYGVKD. The CDR3 sequence is CAMGTGGPSDTQYF. CDR3 sequence (DNA): TGTGCCATGGGGACGGGGGGGCCTTCGGATACGCAGTATTTT.